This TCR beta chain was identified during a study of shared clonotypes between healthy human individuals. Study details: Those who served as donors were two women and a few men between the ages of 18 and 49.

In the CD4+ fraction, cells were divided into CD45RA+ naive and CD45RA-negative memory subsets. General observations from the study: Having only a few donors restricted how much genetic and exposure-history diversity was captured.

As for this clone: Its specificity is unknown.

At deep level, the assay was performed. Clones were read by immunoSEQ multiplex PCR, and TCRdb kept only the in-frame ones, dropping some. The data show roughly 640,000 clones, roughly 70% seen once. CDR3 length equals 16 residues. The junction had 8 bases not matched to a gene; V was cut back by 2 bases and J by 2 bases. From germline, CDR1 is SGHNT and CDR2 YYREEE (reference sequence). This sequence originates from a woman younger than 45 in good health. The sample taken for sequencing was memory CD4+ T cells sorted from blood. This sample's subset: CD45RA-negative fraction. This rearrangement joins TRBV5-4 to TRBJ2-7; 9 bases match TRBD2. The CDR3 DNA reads TGTGCCAGCAGCTTAAGTGGCGGGAGGGCCGCCTACGAGCAGTACTTC. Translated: CASSLSGGRAAYEQYF.